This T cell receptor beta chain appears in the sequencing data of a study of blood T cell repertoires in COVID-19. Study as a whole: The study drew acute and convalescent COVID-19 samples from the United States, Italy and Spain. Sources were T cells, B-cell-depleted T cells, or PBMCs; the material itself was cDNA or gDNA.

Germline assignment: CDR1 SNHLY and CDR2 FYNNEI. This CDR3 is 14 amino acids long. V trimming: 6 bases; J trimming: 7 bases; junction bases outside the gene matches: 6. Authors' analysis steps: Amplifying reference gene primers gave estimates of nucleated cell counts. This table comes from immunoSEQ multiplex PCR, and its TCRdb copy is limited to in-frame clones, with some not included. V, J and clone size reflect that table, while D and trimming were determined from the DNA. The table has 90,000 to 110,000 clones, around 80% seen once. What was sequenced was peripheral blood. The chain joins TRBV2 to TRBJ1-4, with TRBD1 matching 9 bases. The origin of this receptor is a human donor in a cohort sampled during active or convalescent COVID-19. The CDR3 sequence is CASSAGTGPEKLFF. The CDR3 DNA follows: TGTGCCAGCAGCGCCGGGACAGGGCCTGAAAAACTGTTTTTT.